This T cell receptor (beta chain) was retrieved from a study of tumor-infiltrating lymphocytes in primary liver carcinoma (dated by TCRdb to about 2017). A note on the overall study: Of the five patients, three men and two women aged 30 to 69 years, four had hepatocellular carcinoma and one had combined HCC and intrahepatic cholangiocarcinoma. Tumors of the five patients were stage T1-T3 N0M0 with maximum diameters of roughly 4.2 to 11 cm. Samples yielded roughly 3.65 to 7.5 million productive TCRbeta reads; read depth did not differ significantly between tissue types. The study combined TCRbeta repertoire sequencing, expression microarrays and whole-exome sequencing across five regions of each liver tumor, with adjacent normal tissue and blood. A total of some 35 specimens from 5 patients underwent TCRbeta repertoire sequencing, comprising about 25 tumor regions, 5 adjacent noncancerous liver tissues and 5 peripheral blood samples. To link TCRbeta repertoire diversity to the local molecular phenotype, the approximately 26 tumor region samples were profiled with Agilent mRNA microarrays. High reproducibility was observed for the technical replicate repertoires, with mean shared-clone rates approximately 0.9 and correlation coefficients above 0.95.

Total RNA and DNA were co-extracted without cell sorting from roughly 20-30 mg of bulk tissue using the AllPrep DNA/RNA mini kit. Surgical resection was performed in China between November 2015 and 2016 on roughly 5 patients with histopathologically diagnosed primary liver carcinoma. At the time of sampling, the patients had chronic HBV infection and had not received any treatment. Each tumor was sampled at five spatially separated regions: the tumor centre plus the superior, inferior, left-lateral and right-lateral poles. Histological examination found more than 90% viable tumor cells in every tumor sample. Fresh tumor and adjacent tissue pieces were bisected, with one half stored in RNAlater at -80 degrees C and the other half sent for histology. TCRbeta-specific cDNA was reverse-transcribed from about 520 ng total RNA using a constant-region primer and ProtoScript II reverse transcriptase. Three nested multiplex PCR rounds, following a slightly modified ARM-PCR procedure, were used to build the TCRbeta libraries. Each of the first two PCR rounds ran for approximately 9 cycles using multiplex TRBV1-TRBV30 forward primers together with a Cbeta reverse primer. Sample barcodes and Illumina adapters were added in a final 25-cycle PCR with Deep VentR polymerase. Before sequencing, amplicons of 200-500 bp were gel-purified using a QIAquick gel extraction kit. The TCRbeta amplicons were sequenced with 250-bp paired-end reads on an Illumina HiSeq 2500. Per the original workflow: To recover full CDR3 sequences, reads were quality-trimmed using Trimmomatic v0.33 and paired reads were then merged using FLASH v1.2.11. V, D and J germline segments were assigned to the rearranged TCRbeta sequences using MiGEC v1.2.1b. Clonotype statistics and Shannon-Wiener diversity indices were computed with VDJtools v1.0.0. Except for diversity analysis, only each sample's 250 most abundant clonotypes were used in subsequent analyses to reduce sampling bias. TCRdb reprocessed the public reads (quality trimming at Q25 with fastp, clone calling with MiXCR) and kept in-frame beta chains. Rows are combined by CDR3 protein, so each entry shows the most common genes and DNA. The V and J calls reflect TCRdb's pipeline rather than the authors' work. This sample has about 21,000 distinct CDR3 sequences in its table, and roughly 79% of those were observed once. Just under 40% of the sample comes from the top ten.

In regard to this clonotype: No cognate antigen has been identified for it. The sample holds no much larger clone one base away, and base qualities are not on file.

Points the paper makes about the study in general: Pairs of tumor regions showed greater repertoire overlap (mean 36%) than tumor-adjacent pairs (17%) or tumor-blood pairs (around 15%), which is consistent with antigen-driven expansion. Since the samples were bulk and unsorted, there was no way to compare CD4+ and CD8+ T cell repertoires. Only roughly 8-25% of top clones appeared in all five regions of a tumor, which suggests that tumor-infiltrating T cells are spatially heterogeneous. A significantly larger repertoire fraction was made up by the top 250 clones in tumors than in blood (p = 0.039). Because only the TCR beta chain was sequenced and unpaired alpha chains were not captured, true repertoire diversity is likely underestimated. Only four or five patients were included in the study, and the authors note that the findings should be validated in a larger study.

The cysteine opens and the phenylalanine closes a CDR3 of 14 amino acids. CDR3 DNA only is kept here, 42 bases in frame from base 1. Deletion took 7 bases off V and 7 bases off J, with a span of 22 bases between the germline ends. From the germline V gene, CDR1 is SQVTM and CDR2 is ANQGSEA. This receptor chain uses TRBV29-1 and TRBJ1-2; TRBD1 is a possible D gene, resting on 5 matching bases. Sequenced material: liver tumor tissue from sampling region 1. The cell subset or site tag for this specimen amounts to: tumor region T1, superior pole. The source is a woman younger than 45 with primary liver carcinoma and hepatitis B virus infection. The CDR3 is CSGGDSGRTGGYTF. The DNA sequence is TGCAGCGGTGGGGATTCAGGGAGGACGGGTGGCTACACCTTC.